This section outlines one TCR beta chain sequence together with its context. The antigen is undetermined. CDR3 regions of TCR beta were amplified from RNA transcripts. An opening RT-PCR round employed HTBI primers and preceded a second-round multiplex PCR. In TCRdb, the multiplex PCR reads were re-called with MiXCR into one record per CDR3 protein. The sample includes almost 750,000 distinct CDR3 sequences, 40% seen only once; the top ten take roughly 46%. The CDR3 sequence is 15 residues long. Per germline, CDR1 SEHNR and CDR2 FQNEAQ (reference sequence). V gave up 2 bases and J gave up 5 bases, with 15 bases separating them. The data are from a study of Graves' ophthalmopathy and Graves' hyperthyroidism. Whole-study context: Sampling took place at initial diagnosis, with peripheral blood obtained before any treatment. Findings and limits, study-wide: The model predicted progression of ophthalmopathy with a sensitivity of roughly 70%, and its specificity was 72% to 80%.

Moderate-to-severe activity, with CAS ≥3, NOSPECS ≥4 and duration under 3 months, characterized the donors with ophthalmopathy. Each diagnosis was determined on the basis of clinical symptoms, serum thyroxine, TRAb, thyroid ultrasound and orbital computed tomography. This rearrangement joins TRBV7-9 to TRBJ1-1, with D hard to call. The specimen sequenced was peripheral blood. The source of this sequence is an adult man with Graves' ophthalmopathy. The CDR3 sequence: CASSLIAGSRTEAFF. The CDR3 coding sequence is TGTGCCAGCAGCTTAATAGCCGGGTCGCGTACTGAAGCTTTCTTT.